This T cell receptor (beta chain) originates from a study of cytomegalovirus exposure and HLA in healthy donors. The PCR ran on 60 Vbeta and 13 Jbeta primers. The repertoire was sequenced with immunoSEQ multiplex PCR; TCRdb's copy has only in-frame clones and lacks some. The sample lists about 160,000 clones, around 80% occurring once. This CDR3 comprises 13 residues. Germline CDR1 is SGHNT and CDR2 is YYREEE (reference sequence). V was shortened by 1 base and J by 5 bases, with 10 bases between the two germline ends. The sample comprised PBMCs. J is TRBJ2-7 and V is TRBV5-4; D might be TRBD1 (6 bases). The TCR was taken from a woman aged 25 to 39 in good health and CMV-seropositive. CDR3 region: CASSLTTGNEQYF. The CDR3, as DNA: TGTGCCAGCAGCTTGACCACAGGGAACGAGCAGTACTTC.